This T cell receptor beta chain was retrieved from a study of blood T cell repertoires in COVID-19. Study-level information: From T cells, B-cell-depleted T cells, or PBMCs came the material, which was cDNA or gDNA.

Deletions cut 3 bases from V and 4 bases from J, with 7 bases between. This CDR3 is 13 amino acids long. Germline values: CDR1 LNHNV, CDR2 YYDKDF (reference sequence). This clone was seen only a few times. In the original workflow: The assay estimated nucleated cells by amplifying reference gene primers. Clones were read by immunoSEQ multiplex PCR, and TCRdb kept only the in-frame ones, dropping some. Clonal size and the V and J genes are those of that table, whereas D and trimming came from the DNA. Of about 63,000 clones listed, 76% are singletons. The source is a woman over 75 with acute or convalescent COVID-19. The sample consisted of peripheral blood. The chain is built from TRBV15 and TRBJ2-1; D is unclear. DNA of the CDR3: TGTGCCACCAGCAGCGGCGGTTACAATGAGCAGTTCTTC. This codes for CATSSGGYNEQFF.